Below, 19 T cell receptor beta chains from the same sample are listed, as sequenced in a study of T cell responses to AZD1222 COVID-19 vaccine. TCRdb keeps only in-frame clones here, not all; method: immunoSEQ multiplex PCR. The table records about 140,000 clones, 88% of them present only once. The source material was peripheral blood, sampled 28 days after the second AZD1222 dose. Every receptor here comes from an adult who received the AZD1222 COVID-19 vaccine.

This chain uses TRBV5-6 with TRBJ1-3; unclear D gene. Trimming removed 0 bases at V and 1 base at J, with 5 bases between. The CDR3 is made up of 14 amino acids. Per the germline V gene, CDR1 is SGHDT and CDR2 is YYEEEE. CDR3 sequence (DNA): TGTGCCAGCAGCTTGGGTCATTCTGGAAACACCATATATTTT. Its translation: CASSLGHSGNTIYF. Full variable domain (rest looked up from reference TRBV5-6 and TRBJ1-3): DAGVTQSPTHLIKTRGQQVTLRCSPKSGHDTVSWYQQALGQGPQFIFQYYEEEERQRGNFPDRFSGHQFPNYSSELNVNALLLGDSALYLCASSLGHSGNTIYFGEGSWLTVV.

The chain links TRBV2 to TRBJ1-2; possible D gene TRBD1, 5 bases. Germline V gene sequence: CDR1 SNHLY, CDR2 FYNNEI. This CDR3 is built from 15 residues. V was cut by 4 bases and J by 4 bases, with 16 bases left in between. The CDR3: CASSVSMGGIYGYTF. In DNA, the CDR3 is TGTGCCAGCAGTGTTTCAATGGGGGGAATCTATGGCTACACCTTC.

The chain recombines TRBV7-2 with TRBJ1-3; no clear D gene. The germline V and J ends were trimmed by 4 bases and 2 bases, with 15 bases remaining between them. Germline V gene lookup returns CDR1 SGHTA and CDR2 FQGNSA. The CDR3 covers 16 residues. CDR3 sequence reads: CASSSWAGSAGNTIYF. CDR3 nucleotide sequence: TGTGCCAGCAGCTCCTGGGCAGGAAGTGCTGGAAACACCATATATTTT.

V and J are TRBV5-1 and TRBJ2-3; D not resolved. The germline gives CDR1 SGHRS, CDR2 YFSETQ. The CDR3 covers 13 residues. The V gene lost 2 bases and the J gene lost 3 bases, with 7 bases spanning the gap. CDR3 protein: CASSLDRTDTQYF. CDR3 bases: TGCGCCAGCAGCTTAGATAGGACAGATACGCAGTATTTT.

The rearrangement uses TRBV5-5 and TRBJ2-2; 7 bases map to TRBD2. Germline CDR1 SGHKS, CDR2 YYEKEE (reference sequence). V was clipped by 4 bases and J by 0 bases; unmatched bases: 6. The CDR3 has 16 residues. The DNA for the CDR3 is TGTGCCAGCAGCGAAGCGGGACTGACGAACACCGGGGAGCTGTTTTTT. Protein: CASSEAGLTNTGELFF.

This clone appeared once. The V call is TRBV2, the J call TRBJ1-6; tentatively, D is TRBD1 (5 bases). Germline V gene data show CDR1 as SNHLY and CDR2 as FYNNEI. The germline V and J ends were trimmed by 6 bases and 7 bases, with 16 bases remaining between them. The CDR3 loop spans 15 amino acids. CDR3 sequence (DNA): TGTGCCAGCAGCCCTACAGACAGTCAGAATTCACCCCTCCACTTT. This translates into CASSPTDSQNSPLHF.

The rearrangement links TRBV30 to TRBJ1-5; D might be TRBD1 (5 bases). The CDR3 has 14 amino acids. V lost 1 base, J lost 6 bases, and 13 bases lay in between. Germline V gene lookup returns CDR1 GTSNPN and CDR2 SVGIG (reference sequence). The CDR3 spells CAWSDPRRGQPQHF. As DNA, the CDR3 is TGTGCCTGGAGTGATCCGAGGAGGGGTCAGCCCCAGCATTTT. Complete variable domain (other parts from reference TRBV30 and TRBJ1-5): SQTIHQWPATLVQPVGSPLSLECTVEGTSNPNLYWYRQAAGRGLQLLFYSVGIGQISSEVPQNLSASRPQDRQFILSSKKLLLSDSGFYLCAWSDPRRGQPQHFGDGTRLSIL.

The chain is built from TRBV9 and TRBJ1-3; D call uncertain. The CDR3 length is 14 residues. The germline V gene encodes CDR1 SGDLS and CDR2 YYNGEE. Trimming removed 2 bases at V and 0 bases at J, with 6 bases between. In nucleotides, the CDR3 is TGTGCCAGCAGCGTTGGGAACTCTGGAAACACCATATATTTT. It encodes CASSVGNSGNTIYF.

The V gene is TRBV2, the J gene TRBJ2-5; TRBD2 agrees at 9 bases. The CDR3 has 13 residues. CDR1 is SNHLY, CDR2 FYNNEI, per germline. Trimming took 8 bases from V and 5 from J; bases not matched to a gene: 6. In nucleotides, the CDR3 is TGTGCCAGCTTAGCGGGGGTATTGGAGACCCAGTACTTC. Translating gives CASLAGVLETQYF.

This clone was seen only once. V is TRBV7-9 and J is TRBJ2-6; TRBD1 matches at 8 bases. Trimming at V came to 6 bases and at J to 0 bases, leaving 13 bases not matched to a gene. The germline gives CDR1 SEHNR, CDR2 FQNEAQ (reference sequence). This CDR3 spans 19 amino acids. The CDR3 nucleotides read TGTGCCAGCAGTTCACGTCAGGGGGCCACTGGCTCTGGGGCCAACGTCCTGACTTTC. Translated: CASSSRQGATGSGANVLTF.

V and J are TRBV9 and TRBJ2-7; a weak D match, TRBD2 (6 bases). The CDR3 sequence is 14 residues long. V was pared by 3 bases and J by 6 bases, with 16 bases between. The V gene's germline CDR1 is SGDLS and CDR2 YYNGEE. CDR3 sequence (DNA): TGTGCCAGCAGCGCCGGGACTCTCGGATCCGAGCAGTACTTC. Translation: CASSAGTLGSEQYF.

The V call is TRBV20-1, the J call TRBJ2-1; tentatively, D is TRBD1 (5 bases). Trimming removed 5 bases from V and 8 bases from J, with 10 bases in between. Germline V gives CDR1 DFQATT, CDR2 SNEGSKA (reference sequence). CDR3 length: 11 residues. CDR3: CSAARGHEQFF. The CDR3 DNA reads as TGCAGTGCTGCTAGGGGTCATGAGCAGTTCTTC.

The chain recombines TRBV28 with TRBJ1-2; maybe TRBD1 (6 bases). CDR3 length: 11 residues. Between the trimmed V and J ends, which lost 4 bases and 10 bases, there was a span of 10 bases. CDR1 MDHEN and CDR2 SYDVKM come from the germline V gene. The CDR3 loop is CASSSSGVYTF. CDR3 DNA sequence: TGTGCCAGCAGTTCGTCAGGGGTCTACACCTTC.

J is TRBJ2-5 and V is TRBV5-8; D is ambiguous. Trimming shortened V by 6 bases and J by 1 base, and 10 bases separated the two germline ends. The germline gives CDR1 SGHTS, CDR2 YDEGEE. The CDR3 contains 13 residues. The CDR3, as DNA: TGTGCCAGCAACAGAGGTTCCCAAGAGACCCAGTACTTC. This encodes CASNRGSQETQYF.

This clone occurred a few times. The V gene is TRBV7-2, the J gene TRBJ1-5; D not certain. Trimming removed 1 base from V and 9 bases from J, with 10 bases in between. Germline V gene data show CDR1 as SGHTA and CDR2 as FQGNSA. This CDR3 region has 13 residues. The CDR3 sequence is CASSLVSESPQHF. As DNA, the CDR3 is TGTGCCAGCAGCTTAGTGTCGGAGTCGCCCCAGCATTTT.

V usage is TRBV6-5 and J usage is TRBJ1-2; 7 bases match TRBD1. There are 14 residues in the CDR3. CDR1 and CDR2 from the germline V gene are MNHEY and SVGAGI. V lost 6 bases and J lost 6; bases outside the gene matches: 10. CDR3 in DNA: TGTGCCAGCAGCTCCGGACAGGCGCTCAATGGCTACACCTTC. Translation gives CASSSGQALNGYTF.

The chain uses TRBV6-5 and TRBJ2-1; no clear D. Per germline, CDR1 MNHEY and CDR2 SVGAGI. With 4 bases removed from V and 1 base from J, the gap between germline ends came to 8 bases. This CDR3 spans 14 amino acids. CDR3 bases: TGTGCCAGCAGTTCCCCCCTTTCCTACAATGAGCAGTTCTTC. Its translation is CASSSPLSYNEQFF.

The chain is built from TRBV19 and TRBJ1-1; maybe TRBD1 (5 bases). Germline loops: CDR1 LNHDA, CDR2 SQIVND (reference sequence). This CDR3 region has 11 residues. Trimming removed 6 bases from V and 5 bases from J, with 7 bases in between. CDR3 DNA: TGTGCCAGTAGGAGGGGAACTGAAGCTTTCTTT. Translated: CASRRGTEAFF. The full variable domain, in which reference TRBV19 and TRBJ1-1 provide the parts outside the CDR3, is DGGITQSPKYLFRKEGQNVTLSCEQNLNHDAMYWYRQDPGQGLRLIYYSQIVNDFQKGDIAEGYSVSREKKESFPLTVTSAQKNPTAFYLCASRRGTEAFFGQGTRLTVV.

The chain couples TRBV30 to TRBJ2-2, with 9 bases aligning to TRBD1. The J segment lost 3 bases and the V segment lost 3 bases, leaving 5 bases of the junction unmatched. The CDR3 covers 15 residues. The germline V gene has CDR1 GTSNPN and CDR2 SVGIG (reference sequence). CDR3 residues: CAWSPGQGHTGELFF. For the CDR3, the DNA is TGTGCCTGGAGCCCGGGACAGGGTCACACCGGGGAGCTGTTTTTT.